The 14 T cell receptor beta chains reported below all come from one sample, sequenced in a study of blood T cell repertoires in COVID-19. The method was immunoSEQ multiplex PCR; TCRdb's version includes in-frame clones alone and lacks a portion of them. This table has 50,000 to 75,000 clones, around 79% appearing once. The sample consisted of peripheral blood. These receptors came from a man in his sixties with acute or convalescent COVID-19.

The chain combines TRBV4-2 with TRBJ2-1, with TRBD1 as a possible D gene (5 bases). Trimming shortened V by 2 bases and J by 4 bases, and 12 bases separated the two germline ends. This CDR3 region has 15 residues. From germline, CDR1 is LGHNA and CDR2 YNFKEQ. This CDR3 is CASSQFRVGYNEQFF. As DNA, the CDR3 is TGTGCCAGCAGCCAATTCAGGGTAGGTTACAATGAGCAGTTCTTC.

V is TRBV9 and J is TRBJ2-7; D may be TRBD2 (6 bases). The germline V gene has CDR1 SGDLS and CDR2 YYNGEE. There are 13 residues in the CDR3. The V and J ends lost 4 bases and 7 bases respectively, with 15 bases between them. The CDR3 is CASSPTGVGEQYF. CDR3 DNA sequence: TGTGCCAGCAGCCCCACGGGGGTGGGGGAGCAGTACTTC. The full variable domain, rest sourced from reference TRBV9 and TRBJ2-7, is DSGVTQTPKHLITATGQRVTLRCSPRSGDLSVYWYQQSLDQGLQFLIQYYNGEERAKGNILERFSAQQFPDLHSELNLSSLELGDSALYFCASSPTGVGEQYFGPGTRLTVT.

The rearrangement joins TRBV7-9 to TRBJ2-5; the match to TRBD2 covers 12 bases. CDR3 length equals 16 residues. CDR1 is SEHNR and CDR2 is FQNEAQ in the germline V gene (reference sequence). The trim removed 2 bases at V and 5 bases at J, leaving 6 bases unmatched. CDR3 amino acids: CASSLTSGRFRETQYF. In DNA, the CDR3 is TGTGCCAGCAGCTTAACTAGCGGGAGGTTCCGGGAGACCCAGTACTTC.

The chain recombines TRBV30 with TRBJ2-3; 12 bases agree with TRBD2. This CDR3 has 13 amino acids. Germline-derived CDR1 and CDR2 are GTSNPN and SVGIG (reference sequence). V trimming: 8 bases; J trimming: 5 bases; junction bases outside the gene matches: 5. The CDR3 spells CALEGLAGDTQYF. Here the CDR3 DNA reads TGTGCCCTGGAGGGACTAGCGGGAGATACGCAGTATTTT.

The chain combines TRBV4-3 with TRBJ1-5; 7 bases agree with TRBD1. This CDR3 is 15 amino acids long. V gave up 2 bases and J gave up 3 bases; unmatched junction bases: 4. From germline, CDR1 is LGHNA and CDR2 YSLEER. The CDR3 nucleotides read TGCGCCAGCAGCCAATTGGGACAGCCCAATCAGCCCCAGCATTTT. This translates into CASSQLGQPNQPQHF.

The CDR3, as DNA: TGTGCCAGCAGCTCTACTGGGCTTGGCTACACCTTC. This encodes CASSSTGLGYTF. The chain carries TRBV7-9 and TRBJ1-2; no firm D call. This CDR3 has 12 amino acids. Trimming took 4 bases from V and 7 from J, leaving 10 bases between them. CDR1 and CDR2 (germline): SEHNR, FQNEAQ (reference sequence). Variable domain in full (rest from reference TRBV7-9 and TRBJ1-2): DTGVSQNPRHKITKRGQNVTFRCDPISEHNRLYWYRQTLGQGPEFLTYFQNEAQLEKSRLLSDRFSAERPKGSFSTLEIQRTEQGDSAMYLCASSSTGLGYTFGSGTRLTVV.

V is TRBV27 and J is TRBJ1-1, with 12 bases that match TRBD1. Germline-derived CDR1 and CDR2 are MNHEY and SMNVEV (reference sequence). The CDR3 spans 16 residues. After removal of 5 bases from V and 4 bases from J, the junction contained 8 bases not matched to a gene. Written as DNA, the CDR3 is TGTGCCAGCAGTGGGACAGGGGGCAGAGGGTTCACTGAAGCTTTCTTT. Translation: CASSGTGGRGFTEAFF.

The V gene is TRBV28, the J gene TRBJ1-1; 9 positions match TRBD1. The CDR3 contains 17 residues. From germline, CDR1 is MDHEN and CDR2 SYDVKM. V shed 6 bases, J shed 5 bases, and the junction held 16 bases outside the gene matches. The CDR3 spells CASSSLRDRERRTEAFF. For the CDR3, the DNA is TGTGCCAGCAGCTCCCTCCGGGACAGGGAACGTAGGACTGAAGCTTTCTTT.

The gene calls are TRBV10-3 and TRBJ2-7, with TRBD2 as a possible D gene (6 bases). The CDR3 spans 15 residues. In germline, CDR1 is ENHRY, CDR2 SYGVKD. Trimming cost V 8 bases and J 9 bases, with 26 bases left between them. The CDR3 DNA reads TGTGCCATCGGGGGGAACTCGGGTGCGCTGAAGTGGCAGTACTTC. This encodes CAIGGNSGALKWQYF.

CDR3 amino acids: CASSPVGGRTDTQYF. Here the CDR3 DNA reads TGTGCCAGCAGCCCCGTGGGAGGCCGCACAGATACGCAGTATTTT. The chain uses TRBV11-2 and TRBJ2-3, with a tentative D call TRBD2 (6 bases). Germline values: CDR1 SGHAT, CDR2 FQNNGV. The CDR3 runs 15 residues. The germline V and J ends were trimmed by 5 bases and 1 base, with 13 bases remaining between them.

The chain has TRBV10-2 and TRBJ1-1; no reliable D call. The V gene's germline CDR1 is WSHSY and CDR2 SAAADI. The CDR3 consists of 14 residues. V dropped 6 bases and J dropped 6 bases, with 17 bases sitting between them. The CDR3: CASRERAGGAEAFF. The CDR3 region has the DNA TGCGCCAGCAGAGAAAGAGCAGGCGGGGCTGAAGCTTTCTTT.

The chain has TRBV7-3 and TRBJ2-2; tentatively, D is TRBD2 (6 bases). Germline CDR1 SGHTA, CDR2 FQGTGA. CDR3 length: 15 residues. The V end lost 1 base, the J end lost 4 bases, and 10 bases lay between the germline ends. In nucleotides, the CDR3 is TGTGCCAGCAGCTTAAGCAGCGGGTCCACCGGGGAGCTGTTTTTT. It codes for CASSLSSGSTGELFF.

The rearrangement links TRBV6-5 to TRBJ2-1; a possible D gene is TRBD1 (6 bases). The CDR3 covers 14 residues. V gave up 6 bases and J gave up 6 bases, with 15 bases separating them. Germline CDR1 MNHEY, CDR2 SVGAGI. Here the CDR3 reads CASRPTGSGNEQFF. The CDR3 region has the DNA TGTGCCAGCAGGCCCACAGGGTCCGGCAATGAGCAGTTCTTC.

The chain uses TRBV28 and TRBJ1-2; TRBD1 matches 9 bases. This CDR3 region has 13 residues. CDR1 and CDR2 (germline): MDHEN, SYDVKM. V was pared by 3 bases and J by 8 bases, with 4 bases of the junction left unmatched. The CDR3 is CASSLNRGLGYTF. The CDR3, as DNA: TGTGCCAGCAGTTTGAACAGGGGGCTCGGCTACACCTTC.